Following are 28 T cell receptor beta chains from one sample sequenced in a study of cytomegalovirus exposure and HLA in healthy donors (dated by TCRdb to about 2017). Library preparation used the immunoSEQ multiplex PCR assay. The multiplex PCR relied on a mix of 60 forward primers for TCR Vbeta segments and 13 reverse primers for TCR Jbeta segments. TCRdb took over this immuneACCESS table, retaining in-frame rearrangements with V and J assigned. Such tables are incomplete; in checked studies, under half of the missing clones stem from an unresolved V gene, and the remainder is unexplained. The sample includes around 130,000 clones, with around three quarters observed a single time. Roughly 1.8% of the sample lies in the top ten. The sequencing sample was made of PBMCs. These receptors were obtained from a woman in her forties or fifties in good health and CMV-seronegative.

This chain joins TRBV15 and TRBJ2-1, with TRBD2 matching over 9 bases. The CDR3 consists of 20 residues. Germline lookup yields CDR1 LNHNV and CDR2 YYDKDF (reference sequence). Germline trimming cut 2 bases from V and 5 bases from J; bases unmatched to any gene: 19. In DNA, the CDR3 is TGTGCCACCAGCAGAATACCGGGACTAGCTTTTTCAGGGAGTGACAATGAGCAGTTCTTC. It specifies CATSRIPGLAFSGSDNEQFF. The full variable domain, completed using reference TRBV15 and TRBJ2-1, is DAMVIQNPRYQVTQFGKPVTLSCSQTLNHNVMYWYQQKSSQAPKLLFHYYDKDFNNEADTPDNFQSRRPNTSFCFLDIRSPGLGDTAMYLCATSRIPGLAFSGSDNEQFFGPGTRLTVL.

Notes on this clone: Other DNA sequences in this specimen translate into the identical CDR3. The CDR3 coding sequence is TGTGCCATCAGTGAGCCGTCCGGGGTAGCGGGAACGCCATATTTT. Encoded protein: CAISEPSGVAGTPYF. The rearrangement links TRBV10-3 to TRBJ2-3; TRBD2 agrees at 8 bases. Germline V gene lookup returns CDR1 ENHRY and CDR2 SYGVKD. This CDR3 region has 15 residues. Trimming at V came to 2 bases and at J to 15 bases, leaving 16 bases not matched to a gene.

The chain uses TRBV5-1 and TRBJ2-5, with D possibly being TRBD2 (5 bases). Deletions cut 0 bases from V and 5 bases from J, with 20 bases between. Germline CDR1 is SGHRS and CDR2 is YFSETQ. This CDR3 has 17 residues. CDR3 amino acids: CASSLAEGSRPSETQYF. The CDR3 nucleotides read TGCGCCAGCAGCTTGGCCGAAGGGAGCCGCCCCAGTGAGACCCAGTACTTC. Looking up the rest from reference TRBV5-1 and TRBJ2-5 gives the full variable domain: KAGVTQTPRYLIKTRGQQVTLSCSPISGHRSVSWYQQTPGQGLQFLFEYFSETQRNKGNFPGRFSGRQFSNSRSEMNVSTLELGDSALYLCASSLAEGSRPSETQYFGPGTRLLVL.

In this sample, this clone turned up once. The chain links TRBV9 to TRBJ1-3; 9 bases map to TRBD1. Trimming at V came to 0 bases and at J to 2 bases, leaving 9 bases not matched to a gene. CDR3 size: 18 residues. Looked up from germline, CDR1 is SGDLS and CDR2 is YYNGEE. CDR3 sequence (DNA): TGTGCCAGCAGCGTAGAGAGGGGGACAGGGATGCCTGGAAACACCATATATTTT. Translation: CASSVERGTGMPGNTIYF.

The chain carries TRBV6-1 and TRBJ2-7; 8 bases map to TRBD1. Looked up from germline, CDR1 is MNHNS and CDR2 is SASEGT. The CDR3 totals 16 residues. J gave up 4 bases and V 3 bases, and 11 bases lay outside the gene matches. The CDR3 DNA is TGTGCCAGCAGTGAGGGGACAGGCTTTACTTCTTACGAGCAGTACTTC. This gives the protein CASSEGTGFTSYEQYF.

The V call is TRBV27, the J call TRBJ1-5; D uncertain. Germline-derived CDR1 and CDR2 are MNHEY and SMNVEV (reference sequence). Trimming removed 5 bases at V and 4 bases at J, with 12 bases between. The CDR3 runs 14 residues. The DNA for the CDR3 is TGTGCCAGCAGTCTAGGAACGGGGAATCAGCCCCAGCATTTT. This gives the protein CASSLGTGNQPQHF.

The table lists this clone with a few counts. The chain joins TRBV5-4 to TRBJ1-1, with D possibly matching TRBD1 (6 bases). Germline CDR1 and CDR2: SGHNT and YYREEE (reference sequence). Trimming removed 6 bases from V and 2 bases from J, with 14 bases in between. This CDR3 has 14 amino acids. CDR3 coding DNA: TGTGCCAGCAACTCACAGGGAATCAACACTGAAGCTTTCTTT. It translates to CASNSQGINTEAFF.

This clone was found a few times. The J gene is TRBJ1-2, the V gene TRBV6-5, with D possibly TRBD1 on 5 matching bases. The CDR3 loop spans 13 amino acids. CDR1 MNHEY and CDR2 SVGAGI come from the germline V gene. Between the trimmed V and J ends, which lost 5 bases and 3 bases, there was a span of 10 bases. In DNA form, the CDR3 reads TGTGCCAGCAGTACACGACAGTACTATGGCTACACCTTC. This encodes CASSTRQYYGYTF.

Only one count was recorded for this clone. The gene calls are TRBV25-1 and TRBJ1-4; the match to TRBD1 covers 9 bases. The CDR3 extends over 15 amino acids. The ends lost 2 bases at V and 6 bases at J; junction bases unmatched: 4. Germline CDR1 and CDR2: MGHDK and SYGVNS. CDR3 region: CASSEGDRDDEKLFF. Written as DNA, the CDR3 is TGTGCCAGCAGTGAAGGGGACAGGGATGATGAAAAACTGTTTTTT.

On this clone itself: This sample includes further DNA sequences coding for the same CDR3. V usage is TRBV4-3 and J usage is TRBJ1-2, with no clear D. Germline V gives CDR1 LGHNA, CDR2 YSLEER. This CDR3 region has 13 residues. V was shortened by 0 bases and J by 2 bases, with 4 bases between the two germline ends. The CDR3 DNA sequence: TGCGCCAGCAGCCAAGACAGAAACTATGGCTACACCTTC. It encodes CASSQDRNYGYTF.

The CDR3 coding sequence is TGTGCCAGCAGCTTCAGCAGGGTCGGAAACACCATATATTTT. Its translation: CASSFSRVGNTIYF. This chain joins TRBV7-8 and TRBJ1-3; perhaps TRBD1 as D (5 bases). The V gene lost 3 bases and the J gene lost 4 bases, with 10 bases spanning the gap. Germline CDR1 and CDR2: SGHVS and FQNEAQ. This CDR3 spans 14 amino acids.

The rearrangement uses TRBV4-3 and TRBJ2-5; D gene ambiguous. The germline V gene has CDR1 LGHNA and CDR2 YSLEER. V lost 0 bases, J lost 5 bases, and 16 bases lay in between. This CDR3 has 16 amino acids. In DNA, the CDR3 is TGCGCCAGCAGCCAAGATTCCAGTTCAGGATCGGAGACCCAGTACTTC. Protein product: CASSQDSSSGSETQYF.

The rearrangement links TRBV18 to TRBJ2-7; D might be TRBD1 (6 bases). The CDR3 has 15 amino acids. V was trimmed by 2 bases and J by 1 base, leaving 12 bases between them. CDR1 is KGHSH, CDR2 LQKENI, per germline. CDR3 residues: CASSPGQGQSYEQYF. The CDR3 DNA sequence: TGTGCCAGCTCACCAGGGCAGGGACAATCCTACGAGCAGTACTTC.

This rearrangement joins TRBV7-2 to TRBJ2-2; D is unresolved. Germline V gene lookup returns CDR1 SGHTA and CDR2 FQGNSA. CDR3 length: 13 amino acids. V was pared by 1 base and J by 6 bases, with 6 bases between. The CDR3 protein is CASSLVQAGELFF. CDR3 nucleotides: TGTGCCAGCAGCTTAGTGCAGGCCGGGGAGCTGTTTTTT.

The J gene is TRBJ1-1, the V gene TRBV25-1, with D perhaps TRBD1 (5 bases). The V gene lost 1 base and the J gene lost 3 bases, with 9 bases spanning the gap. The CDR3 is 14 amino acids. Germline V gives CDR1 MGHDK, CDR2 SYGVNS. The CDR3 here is CASSEFLQDTEAFF. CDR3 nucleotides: TGTGCCAGCAGTGAATTCTTACAGGACACTGAAGCTTTCTTT.

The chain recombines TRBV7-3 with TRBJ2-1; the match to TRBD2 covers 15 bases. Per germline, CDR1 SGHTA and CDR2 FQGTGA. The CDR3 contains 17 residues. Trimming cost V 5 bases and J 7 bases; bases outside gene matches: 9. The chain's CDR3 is CASSIPRGTSGRNEQFF. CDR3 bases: TGTGCCAGCAGCATACCGCGGGGGACTAGCGGGAGGAATGAGCAGTTCTTC.

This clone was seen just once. The CDR3 bases are TGTGCCAGTAGTATACAAGGCCGACAGGGGTCAATCCAAGAGACCCAGTACTTC. Its translation is CASSIQGRQGSIQETQYF. The rearrangement uses TRBV19 and TRBJ2-5, with 8 bases aligning to TRBD1. The CDR3 contains 18 residues. Per germline, CDR1 LNHDA and CDR2 SQIVND (reference sequence). V gave up 2 bases and J gave up 1 base; unmatched junction bases: 12.

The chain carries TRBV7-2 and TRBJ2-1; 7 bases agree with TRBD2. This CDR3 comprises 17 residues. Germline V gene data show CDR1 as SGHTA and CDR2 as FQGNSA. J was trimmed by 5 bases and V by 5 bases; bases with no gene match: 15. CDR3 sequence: CASSPKRWLAADNEQFF. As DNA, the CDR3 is TGTGCCAGCAGCCCTAAAAGATGGCTAGCGGCCGACAATGAGCAGTTCTTC.

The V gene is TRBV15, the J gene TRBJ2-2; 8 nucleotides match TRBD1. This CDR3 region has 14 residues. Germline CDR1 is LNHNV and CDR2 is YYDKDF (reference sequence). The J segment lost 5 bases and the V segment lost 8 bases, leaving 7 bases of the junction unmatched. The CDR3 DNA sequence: TGTGCCACCGCGGGACAGGACGAGACCGGGGAGCTGTTTTTT. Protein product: CATAGQDETGELFF.

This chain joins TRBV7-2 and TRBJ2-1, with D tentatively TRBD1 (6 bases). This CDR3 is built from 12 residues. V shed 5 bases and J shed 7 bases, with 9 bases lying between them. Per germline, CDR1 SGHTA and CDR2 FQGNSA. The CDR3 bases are TGTGCCAGCAGCCTGGACAGAAATGAGCAGTTCTTC. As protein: CASSLDRNEQFF. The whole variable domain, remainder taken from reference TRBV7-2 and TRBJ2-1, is GAGVSQSPSNKVTEKGKDVELRCDPISGHTALYWYRQSLGQGLEFLIYFQGNSAPDKSGLPSDRFSAERTGGSVSTLTIQRTQQEDSAVYLCASSLDRNEQFFGPGTRLTVL.

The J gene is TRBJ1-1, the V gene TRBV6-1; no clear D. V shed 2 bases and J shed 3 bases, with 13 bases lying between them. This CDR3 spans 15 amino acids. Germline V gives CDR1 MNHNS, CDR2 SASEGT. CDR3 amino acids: CASSETWARDTEAFF. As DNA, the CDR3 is TGTGCCAGCAGTGAAACCTGGGCGAGAGACACTGAAGCTTTCTTT.

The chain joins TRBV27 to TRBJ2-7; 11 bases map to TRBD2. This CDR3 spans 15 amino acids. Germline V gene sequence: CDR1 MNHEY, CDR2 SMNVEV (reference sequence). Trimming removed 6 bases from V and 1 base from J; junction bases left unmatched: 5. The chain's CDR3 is CASRLGTSGSYEQYF. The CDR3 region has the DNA TGTGCCAGCAGACTGGGGACTAGCGGTTCCTACGAGCAGTACTTC.

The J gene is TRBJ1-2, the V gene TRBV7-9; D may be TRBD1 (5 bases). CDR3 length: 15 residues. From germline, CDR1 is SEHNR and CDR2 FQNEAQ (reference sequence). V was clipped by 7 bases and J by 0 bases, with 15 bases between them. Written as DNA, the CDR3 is TGTGCCAGCACCGGGGGGAATGATCCTAACTATGGCTACACCTTC. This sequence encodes CASTGGNDPNYGYTF.

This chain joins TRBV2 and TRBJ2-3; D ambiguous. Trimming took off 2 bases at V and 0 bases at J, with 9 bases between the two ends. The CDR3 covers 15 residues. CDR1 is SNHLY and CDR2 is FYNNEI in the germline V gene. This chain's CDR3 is CASSEPRESTDTQYF. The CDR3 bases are TGTGCCAGCAGTGAACCGCGCGAGAGCACAGATACGCAGTATTTT.

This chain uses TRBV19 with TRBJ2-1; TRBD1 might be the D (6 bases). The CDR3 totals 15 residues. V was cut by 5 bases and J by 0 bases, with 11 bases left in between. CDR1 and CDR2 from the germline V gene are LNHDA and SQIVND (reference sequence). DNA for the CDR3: TGTGCCAGTAGTCTCGACAGGAGCTCCTACAATGAGCAGTTCTTC. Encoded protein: CASSLDRSSYNEQFF.

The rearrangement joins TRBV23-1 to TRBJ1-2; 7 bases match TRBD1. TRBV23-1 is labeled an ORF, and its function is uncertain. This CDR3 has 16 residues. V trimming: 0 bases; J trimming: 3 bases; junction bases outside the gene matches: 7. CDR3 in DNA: TGCGCCAGCAGTCAATCTCTCAGGCAGGGGGACTATGGCTACACCTTC. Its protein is CASSQSLRQGDYGYTF.

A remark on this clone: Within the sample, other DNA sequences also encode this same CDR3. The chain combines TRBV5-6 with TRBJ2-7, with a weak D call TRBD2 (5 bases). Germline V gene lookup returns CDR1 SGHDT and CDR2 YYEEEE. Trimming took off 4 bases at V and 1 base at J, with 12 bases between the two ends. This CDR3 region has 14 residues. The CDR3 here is CASSAPGNSYEQYV. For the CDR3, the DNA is TGTGCCAGCAGCGCCCCGGGGAATTCCTACGAGCAGTACGTC.

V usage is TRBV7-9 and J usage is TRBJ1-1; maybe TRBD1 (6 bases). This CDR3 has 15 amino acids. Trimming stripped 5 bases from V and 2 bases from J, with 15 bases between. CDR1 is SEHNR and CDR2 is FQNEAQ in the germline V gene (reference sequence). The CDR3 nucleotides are TGTGCCAGCAGCAGTAACCAGGGGACCAACACTGAAGCTTTCTTT. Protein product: CASSSNQGTNTEAFF.